A selection of T cell receptor beta chains follows, all from one sample in a study of T cell responses to AZD1222 COVID-19 vaccine. Libraries were prepared by immunoSEQ multiplex PCR; TCRdb keeps only in-frame clonotypes and omits some of them. The data show 140,000 to 150,000 clones, over 90% seen once. Sample: peripheral blood, taken on day 0 of AZD1222 vaccination. These receptors were collected from an adult in good health. Each CDR3 is given with its conserved first and last residue. D genes are given only for firm matches. A row's size may be missing; if present it is once, few, many or a size class.

D gene	V gene	J gene	clone size	CDR3 DNA	CDR3 protein
.	TRBV19	TRBJ1-2	.	TGTGCCAGTAGTCCCAGATCCTATGGCTACACCTTC	CASSPRSYGYTF
.	TRBV19	TRBJ1-4	.	TGTGCCAGTGGAGCCAGGGGTACTAATGAAAAACTGTTTTTT	CASGARGTNEKLFF
.	TRBV24-1	TRBJ2-1	.	TGTGCCACCAGAGGCAGGGAAGGCGGTGAGCAGTTCTTC	CATRGREGGEQFF
.	TRBV5-5	TRBJ2-7	.	TGTGCCAGCAGCTCCTCCCTATACGAGCAGTACTTC	CASSSSLYEQYF
TRBD2	TRBV29-1	TRBJ2-7	.	TGCAGCGTTGGACTAGCGGGAGGCGAGCAGTACTTC	CSVGLAGGEQYF
.	TRBV30	TRBJ1-2	.	TGTGCCTGGAGTCGGGGCGGGGACTATGGCTACACCTTC	CAWSRGGDYGYTF
.	TRBV6-5	TRBJ2-1	.	TGTGCCAGCAGTTATCGAGTAAGCTCCTACAATGAGCAGTTCTTC	CASSYRVSSYNEQFF
TRBD1	TRBV28	TRBJ2-7	.	TGTGCCAGCAGTTTAACAGGGGGCGATTTGGAGCAGTACTTC	CASSLTGGDLEQYF
TRBD1	TRBV30	TRBJ2-7	.	TGTGCCTGGAGAGGACAGGGGGTCGGGGAGCAGTACTTC	CAWRGQGVGEQYF
.	TRBV7-9	TRBJ1-3	.	TGTGCCAGCAGCTTATACTACGGGAGCTTCGGAAACACCATATATTTT	CASSLYYGSFGNTIYF
TRBD1	TRBV5-1	TRBJ1-2	.	TGCGCCAGCAGCTTGGGGGGACAGGGGCACGGCTACACCTTC	CASSLGGQGHGYTF
.	TRBV29-1	TRBJ2-6	once	TGCAGCGTTGAGGTTAGAGTCAACTCTGGGGCCAACGTCCTGACTTTC	CSVEVRVNSGANVLTF
TRBD2	TRBV5-1	TRBJ2-7	few	TGCGCCAGCAGCTTGGATGGCGGGAGCGGCGAGCAGTACTTC	CASSLDGGSGEQYF
TRBD1	TRBV2	TRBJ2-7	.	TGTGCCAGCAGTGGACAGGGCCCTTACTACGAGCAGTACTTC	CASSGQGPYYEQYF
.	TRBV7-9	TRBJ1-1	.	TGTGCCAGCAGCTTATGGGGGAAGAAGACTGAAGCTTTCTTT	CASSLWGKKTEAFF
.	TRBV7-3	TRBJ2-4	.	TGTGCCAGCAGCCCAGAACCAAGTTCCATTCAGTACTTC	CASSPEPSSIQYF
.	TRBV18	TRBJ2-3	few	TGTGCCAGCTCCCGGGGATCGACTGCTACGACAGATACGCAGTATTTT	CASSRGSTATTDTQYF
.	TRBV6-1	TRBJ1-1	.	TGTGCCAGCAGTGAAACACATCAGAACACTGAAGCTTTCTTT	CASSETHQNTEAFF
TRBD2	TRBV9	TRBJ2-5	.	TGTGCCAGCAGCGTATACGGGACTAGCAGCCAAGAGACCCAGTACTTC	CASSVYGTSSQETQYF
TRBD1	TRBV11-3	TRBJ2-1	.	TGTGCCAGCAGCTTAGCCCCATTTACAGGGGACTCCTACAATGAGCAGTTCTTC	CASSLAPFTGDSYNEQFF
.	TRBV7-9	TRBJ2-7	.	TGTGCCAGCAGCTTTTTGGACGAGCAGTACTTC	CASSFLDEQYF
TRBD1	TRBV5-1	TRBJ1-3	.	TGCGCCAGCAGCCAGGACAGGGGTACTGGAAACACCATATATTTT	CASSQDRGTGNTIYF
.	TRBV12-3/TRBV12-4	TRBJ2-1	.	TGTGCCAGCAGTTTCACAGGGAGAAATGAGCAGTTCTTC	CASSFTGRNEQFF
.	TRBV5-1	TRBJ2-3	.	TGCGCCAGCAGCTTGGATGCAGGGAACACAGATACGCAGTATTTT	CASSLDAGNTDTQYF
TRBD1	TRBV28	TRBJ2-7	.	TGTGCCAGCAGTTTCTCCGGGACAGGGAGGGACGAGCAGTACTTC	CASSFSGTGRDEQYF
.	TRBV2	TRBJ1-5	.	TGTGCCAGCAGTTTAAGTCAGCCCCAGCATTTT	CASSLSQPQHF
.	TRBV3-1/TRBV3-2	TRBJ2-2	once	TGTGCCAGCAGCCAAAACGGCCCGAACACCGGGGAGCTGTTTTTT	CASSQNGPNTGELFF
.	TRBV29-1	TRBJ2-3	.	TGCAGCGTTGAAGTGGGGGGAATTGGAGATACGCAGTATTTT	CSVEVGGIGDTQYF
.	TRBV11-2	TRBJ2-1	.	TGTGCCAGCAGCTTAGATATTGCGGTTAATAATGAGCAGTTCTTC	CASSLDIAVNNEQFF
.	TRBV6-5	TRBJ2-1	.	TGTGCCAGCAGGAGGACAGTCGTCTCCTACAATGAGCAGTTCTTC	CASRRTVVSYNEQFF
.	TRBV19	TRBJ2-1	.	TGTGCCAGTAGTATAGAGGGCCCCAATGAGCAGTTCTTC	CASSIEGPNEQFF
.	TRBV6-2/TRBV6-3	TRBJ2-7	.	TGTGCCAGCACCCCATTAATAGAGGGGACCTACGAGCAGTACTTC	CASTPLIEGTYEQYF
.	TRBV20-1	TRBJ2-7	.	TGCAGTGTGAGCGGACCCTACGAGCAGTACTTC	CSVSGPYEQYF
TRBD1	TRBV30	TRBJ2-5	.	TGTGCCTGGGACAGGGGGCCGGGGACCCAGTACTTC	CAWDRGPGTQYF
.	TRBV19	TRBJ1-5	.	TGTGCCAGTAGGGGGCCGGACAGCCATCTCGGCAATCAGCCCCAGCATTTT	CASRGPDSHLGNQPQHF
.	TRBV30	TRBJ1-1	.	TGTGCCTGGAGAGTCGCGAGAACTGAAGCTTTCTTT	CAWRVARTEAFF
.	TRBV9	TRBJ2-1	.	TGTGCCAGCAGCGTAGCGGGGAGTAGCCCCTACAATGAGCAGTTCTTC	CASSVAGSSPYNEQFF
.	TRBV5-4	TRBJ2-1	once	TGTGCCAGCAGCTTGGGGGACGTAGTGGGAAATGAGCAGTTCTTC	CASSLGDVVGNEQFF